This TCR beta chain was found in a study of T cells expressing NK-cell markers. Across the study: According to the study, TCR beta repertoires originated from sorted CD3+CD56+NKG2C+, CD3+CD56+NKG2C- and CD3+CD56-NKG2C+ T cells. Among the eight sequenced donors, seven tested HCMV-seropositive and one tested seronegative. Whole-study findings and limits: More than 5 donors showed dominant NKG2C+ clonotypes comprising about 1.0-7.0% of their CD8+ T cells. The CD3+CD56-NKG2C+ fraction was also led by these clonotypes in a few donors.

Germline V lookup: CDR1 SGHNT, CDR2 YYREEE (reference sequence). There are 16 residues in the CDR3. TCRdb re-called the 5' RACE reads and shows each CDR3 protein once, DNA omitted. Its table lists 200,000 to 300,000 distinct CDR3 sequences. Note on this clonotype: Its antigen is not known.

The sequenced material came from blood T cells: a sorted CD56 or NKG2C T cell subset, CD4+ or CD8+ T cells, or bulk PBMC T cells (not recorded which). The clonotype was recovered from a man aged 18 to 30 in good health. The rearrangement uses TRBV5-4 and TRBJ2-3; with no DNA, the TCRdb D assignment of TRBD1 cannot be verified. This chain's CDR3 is CASSKQGPSSTDTQYF.